This T cell receptor (beta chain) was profiled in a study of CD8 T cells in Susac syndrome. Germline-derived CDR1 and CDR2 are SQVTM and ANQGSEA. With V trimmed by 5 bases and J by 4 bases, 3 bases remained unmatched. The CDR3 contains 12 residues. An amount of RNA that ranged from roughly 0.5 to 1 ug was reverse transcribed with random hexamers. The authors amplified TCR beta CDR3 across 54 Vbeta and 13 Jbeta using immunoSEQ multiplex PCR. TCRdb used MiXCR to reprocess the immunoSEQ multiplex PCR reads, holding one entry per CDR3 protein. This sample carries 95,000 to 150,000 distinct CDR3 sequences, about 95% of them seen once, and the ten largest clones take about 0.27%. The diagnostic criteria were recently defined, and patients with Susac syndrome met them for definite or probable disease. In regard to this clonotype: What it binds is not known.

Whole-study findings and limits: Clonal expansion of Susac CD8+ cells peaked in TEMRA cells, and it also peaked in active patients.

The receptor comes from a human donor with Susac syndrome. The chain has TRBV29-1 and TRBJ2-3; 7 bases are shared with TRBD1. Input material: CD8+ T cells from PBMCs. Here the CDR3 reads CSVLDRPDTQYF. Written as DNA, the CDR3 is TGCAGCGTTTTGGACAGGCCAGATACGCAGTATTTT.